The clone carrying this TCR beta chain was found a few times. This sample stems from a study of blood T cells in healthy people across ages. The CDR3 runs to 20 residues. With 0 bases clipped from V and 0 bases from J, the junction kept 8 bases outside the gene matches. CDR1 LGHNA and CDR2 YSLEER come from the germline V gene. The second PCR ran about 6 to 12 cycles with a sample-barcoded 5' primer and J-beta primers. TCRdb reprocessed the 5' RACE reads via MiXCR and lists one record per CDR3 protein. The sample lists hundreds of thousands of distinct CDR3 sequences, around 42% occurring once. The source material was blood. The chain joins TRBV4-3 to TRBJ2-6; 10 positions match TRBD2. The sequence was collected from a man aged 60-69 years in good health. In DNA form, the CDR3 reads TGCGCCAGCAGCCAAGAGTTAGCGGGGGGCTACAACTCTGGGGCCAACGTCCTGACTTTC. Its translation: CASSQELAGGYNSGANVLTF.